This TCR beta chain is from a study of blood T cell repertoires in COVID-19. Study summary: The samples span acute and convalescent COVID-19 from the United States, Italy and Spain. T cells, B-cell-depleted T cells, or PBMCs provided the cDNA or gDNA that served as material.

This CDR3 comprises 16 residues. Trimming cost V 9 bases and J 0 bases; bases outside gene matches: 8. From germline, CDR1 is SNHLY and CDR2 FYNNEI. In the authors' workflow: Researchers report that nucleated cell counts were estimated from reference gene primer amplification. Produced via immunoSEQ multiplex PCR; TCRdb's table is partial and in-frame only. V and J calls and clone size are as listed in that table; D and trimming were resolved from the DNA. Here the sample spans hundreds of thousands of clones, around 80% being singletons. This TCR was sampled from a woman between 35 and 50 years old with active or convalescent COVID-19. The rearrangement uses TRBV2 and TRBJ2-6; 7 bases match TRBD1. Sequenced material: peripheral blood. CDR3 nucleotides: TGTGCCAGGGGGTTGGGACAGATCTCTGGGGCCAACGTCCTGACTTTC. Its protein is CARGLGQISGANVLTF.